The rows below give T cell receptor beta chains drawn from one sample of a study of Graves' ophthalmopathy and Graves' hyperthyroidism. TCRdb reanalysed the multiplex PCR reads using MiXCR and keeps one entry per CDR3 protein. There are nearly 400,000 distinct CDR3 sequences in the sample; about 16% occur only once, and roughly 1.4% lies in the top ten. The material sequenced was peripheral blood. All receptors come from a woman between 18 and 29 years old with Graves' ophthalmopathy. Each CDR3 is given with its conserved first and last residue. Each record gives: J gene, D gene, clone size, V gene, CDR3 protein, CDR3 DNA. The D gene is left open where the match is weak. Clone sizes are given selectively: once, few, many, or a class where the clone is expanded.

TRBJ2-7	TRBD2	many	TRBV10-2	CASSNRLAGLYEQYF	TGCGCCAGCAGTAACAGACTAGCGGGGCTCTACGAGCAGTACTTC
TRBJ2-7	.	.	TRBV28	CASSLSGAASYEQYF	TGTGCCAGCAGTTTATCAGGGGCAGCCTCCTACGAGCAGTACTTC
TRBJ2-7	TRBD1	once	TRBV10-3	CAIKGDRAYEQYF	TGTGCCATCAAAGGCGACAGGGCCTACGAGCAGTACTTC
TRBJ2-5	.	many	TRBV30	CAWTGGPQETQYF	TGTGCCTGGACCGGGGGCCCCCAAGAGACCCAGTACTTC
TRBJ1-1	.	many	TRBV10-3	CAIGQMNTEAFF	TGTGCCATCGGACAGATGAACACTGAAGCTTTCTTT
TRBJ1-2	.	.	TRBV9	CASGRNRATNYGYTF	TGTGCCAGCGGACGAAACCGTGCGACCAACTATGGCTACACCTTC
TRBJ1-5	TRBD1	many	TRBV6-2/TRBV6-3	CASSQTGANQPQHF	TGTGCCAGCAGTCAAACAGGGGCTAATCAGCCCCAGCATTTT
TRBJ2-7	TRBD1	.	TRBV28	CASRNTGVGEQYF	TGTGCCAGCAGAAATACAGGGGTTGGAGAGCAGTACTTC
TRBJ2-7	.	.	TRBV6-2/TRBV6-3	CASRDLPNLYEQYF	TGTGCTAGCAGGGATCTACCTAACCTCTACGAGCAGTACTTC
TRBJ2-2	TRBD2	many	TRBV30	CAWRGLAGPYGELFF	TGTGCCTGGAGGGGACTAGCGGGCCCTTACGGGGAGCTGTTTTTT
TRBJ1-2	.	.	TRBV12-3/TRBV12-4	CASAPGDYGYTF	TGTGCCAGCGCTCCGGGGGACTATGGCTACACCTTC